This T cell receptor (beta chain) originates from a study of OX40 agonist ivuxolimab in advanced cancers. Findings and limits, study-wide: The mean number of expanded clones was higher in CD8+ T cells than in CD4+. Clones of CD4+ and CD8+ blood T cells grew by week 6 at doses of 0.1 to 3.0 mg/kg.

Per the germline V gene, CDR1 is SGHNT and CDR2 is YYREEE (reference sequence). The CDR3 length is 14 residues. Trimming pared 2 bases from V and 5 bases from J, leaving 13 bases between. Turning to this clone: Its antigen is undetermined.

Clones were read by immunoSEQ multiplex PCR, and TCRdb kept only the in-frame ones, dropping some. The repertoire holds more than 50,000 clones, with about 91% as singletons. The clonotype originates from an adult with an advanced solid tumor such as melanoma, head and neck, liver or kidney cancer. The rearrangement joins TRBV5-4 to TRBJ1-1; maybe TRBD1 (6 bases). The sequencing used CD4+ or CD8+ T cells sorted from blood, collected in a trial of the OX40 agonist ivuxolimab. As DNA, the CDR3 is TGTGCCAGCAGCTTTGGGGGCGGTTGGACTGAAGCTTTCTTT. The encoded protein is CASSFGGGWTEAFF.